This T cell receptor (beta chain) is from a study of T cells in localized non-small cell lung cancer. The table lists this clone with a few counts. Its specificity is unknown. Whole-study findings and limits: A denser population of T cells in blood accompanied longer overall survival. Because only a single region of the tumor was sequenced, heterogeneity remains possible. Uninvolved adjacent lung showed the highest T cell clonality, exceeding tumor. Adjacent lung tissue had a median about 58 of the top 100 clones found in the tumor.

Clones were sequenced by immunoSEQ multiplex PCR, and TCRdb holds only the in-frame ones, with some missing. Here the sample spans about 43,000 clones, roughly nine tenths being singletons. The sequence was obtained from a woman aged 35 to 70 with stage II lung adenocarcinoma. The sequences come from PBMCs, collected before any cancer treatment.

CDR3: CASNSGVTDTQYF. The CDR3 DNA is TGTGCCAGCAACAGCGGGGTCACAGATACGCAGTATTTT. The chain joins TRBV2 to TRBJ2-3, with 7 bases fitting TRBD2. V lost 7 bases, J lost 2 bases, and 3 bases stayed unmatched. This CDR3 is built from 13 residues. Germline values: CDR1 SNHLY, CDR2 FYNNEI. Together with reference TRBV2 and TRBJ2-3, the CDR3 gives the full variable domain: EPEVTQTPSHQVTQMGQEVILRCVPISNHLYFYWYRQILGQKVEFLVSFYNNEISEKSEIFDDQFSVERPDGSNFTLKIRSTKLEDSAMYFCASNSGVTDTQYFGPGTRLTVL.